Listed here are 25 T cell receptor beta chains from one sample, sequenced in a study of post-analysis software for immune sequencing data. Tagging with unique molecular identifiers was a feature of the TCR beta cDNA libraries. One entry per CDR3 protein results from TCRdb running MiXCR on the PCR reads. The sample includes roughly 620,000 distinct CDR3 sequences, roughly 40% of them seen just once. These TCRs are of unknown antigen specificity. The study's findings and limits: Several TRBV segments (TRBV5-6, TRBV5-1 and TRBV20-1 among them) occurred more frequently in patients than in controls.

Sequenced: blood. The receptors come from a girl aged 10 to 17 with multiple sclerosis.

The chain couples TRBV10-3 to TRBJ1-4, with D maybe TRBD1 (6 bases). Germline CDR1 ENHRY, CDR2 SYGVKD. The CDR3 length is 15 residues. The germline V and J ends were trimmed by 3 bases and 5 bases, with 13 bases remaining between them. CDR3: CAISDRGPANEKLFF. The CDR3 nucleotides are TGTGCCATCAGTGACAGGGGACCCGCGAATGAAAAACTGTTTTTT.

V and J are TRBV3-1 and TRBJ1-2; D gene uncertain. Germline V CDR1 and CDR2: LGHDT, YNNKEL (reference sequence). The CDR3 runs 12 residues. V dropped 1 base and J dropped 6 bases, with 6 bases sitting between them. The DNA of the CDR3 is TGTGCCAGCAGCCAAGGGGTCCATGGCTACACCTTC. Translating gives CASSQGVHGYTF.

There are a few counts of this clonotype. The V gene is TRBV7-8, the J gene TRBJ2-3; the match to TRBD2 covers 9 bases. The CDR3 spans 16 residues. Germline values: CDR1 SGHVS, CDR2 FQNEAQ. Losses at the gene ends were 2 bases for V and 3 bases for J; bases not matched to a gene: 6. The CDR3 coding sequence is TGTGCCAGCAGCTTAACGCGGGAGGGCCATACAGATACGCAGTATTTT. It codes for CASSLTREGHTDTQYF.

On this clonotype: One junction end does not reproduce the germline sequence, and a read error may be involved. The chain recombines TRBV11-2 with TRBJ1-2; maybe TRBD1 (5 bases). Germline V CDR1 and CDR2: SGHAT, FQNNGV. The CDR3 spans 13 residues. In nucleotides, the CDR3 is TGTGCCAGCAGTTTAGGGGAAGGCTATGGCTACACCTTC. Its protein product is CASSLGEGYGYTF.

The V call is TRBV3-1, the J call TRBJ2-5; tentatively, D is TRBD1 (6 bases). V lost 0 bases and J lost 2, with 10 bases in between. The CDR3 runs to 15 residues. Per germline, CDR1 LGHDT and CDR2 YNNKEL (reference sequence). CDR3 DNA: TGTGCCAGCAGCCAAGATTGGGGGCTTCAAGAGACCCAGTACTTC. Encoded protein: CASSQDWGLQETQYF.

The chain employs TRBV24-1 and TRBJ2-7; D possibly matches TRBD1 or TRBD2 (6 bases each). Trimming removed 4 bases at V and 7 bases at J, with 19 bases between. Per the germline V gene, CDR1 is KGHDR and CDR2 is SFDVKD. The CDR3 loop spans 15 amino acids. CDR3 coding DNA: TGTGCCACCAGTGACCCGGGGGACAACGCTGGGGAGCAGTACTTC. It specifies CATSDPGDNAGEQYF.

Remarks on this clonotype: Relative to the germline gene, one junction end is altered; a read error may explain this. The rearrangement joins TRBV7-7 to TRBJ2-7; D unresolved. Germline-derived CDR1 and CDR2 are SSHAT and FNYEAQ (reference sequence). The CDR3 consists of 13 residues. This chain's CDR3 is CASSSFASYEQYF. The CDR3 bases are TGTGCTAGCAGCTCCTTTGCCTCCTACGAGCAGTACTTC.

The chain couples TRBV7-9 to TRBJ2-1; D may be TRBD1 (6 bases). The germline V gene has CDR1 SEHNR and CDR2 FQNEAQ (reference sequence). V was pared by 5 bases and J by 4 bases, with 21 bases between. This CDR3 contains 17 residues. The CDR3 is CASSPGHEPGEYNEQFF. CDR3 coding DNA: TGTGCCAGCAGCCCGGGACACGAGCCAGGAGAGTACAATGAGCAGTTCTTC.

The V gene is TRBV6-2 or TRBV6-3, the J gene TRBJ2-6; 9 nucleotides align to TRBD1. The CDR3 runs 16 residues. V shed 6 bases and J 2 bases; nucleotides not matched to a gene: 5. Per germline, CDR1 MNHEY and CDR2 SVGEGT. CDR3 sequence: CASRNTGGTGANVLTF. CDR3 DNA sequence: TGTGCCAGCAGAAACACAGGGGGCACTGGGGCCAACGTCCTGACTTTC.

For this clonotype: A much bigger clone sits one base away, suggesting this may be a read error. CDR3 DNA: TGTGCCAGCAGTTTACGGGGGGCGATCGAGTACGAGCAGTACTTC. Translated, it gives CASSLRGAIEYEQYF. The chain employs TRBV12-3 or TRBV12-4 and TRBJ2-7; perhaps TRBD2 as D (7 bases). V was trimmed by 2 bases and J by 4 bases, leaving 15 bases between them. The CDR3 has 15 residues.

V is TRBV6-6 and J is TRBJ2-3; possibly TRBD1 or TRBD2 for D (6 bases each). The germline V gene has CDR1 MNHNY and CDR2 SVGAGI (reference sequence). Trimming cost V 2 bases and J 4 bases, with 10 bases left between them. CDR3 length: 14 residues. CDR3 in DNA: TGTGCCAGCAGTTACCGGGGGCCCCCAGATACGCAGTATTTT. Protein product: CASSYRGPPDTQYF.

CDR3 in DNA: TGTGCCATCAGGGGGCTAGCGGGGGGAGCGGAGACCCAGTACTTC. Its protein product is CAIRGLAGGAETQYF. V is TRBV10-3 and J is TRBJ2-7, with 11 bases matching TRBD2. Near its end, the DNA agrees better with TRBJ2-5, so the J call may be wrong. Germline values: CDR1 ENHRY, CDR2 SYGVKD. The CDR3 loop spans 15 amino acids.

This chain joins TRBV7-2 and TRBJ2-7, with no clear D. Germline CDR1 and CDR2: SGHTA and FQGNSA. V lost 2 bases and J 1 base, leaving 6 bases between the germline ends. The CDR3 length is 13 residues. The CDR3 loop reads CASSLPESYEQYF. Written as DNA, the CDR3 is TGTGCCAGCAGCTTACCGGAATCCTACGAGCAGTACTTC.

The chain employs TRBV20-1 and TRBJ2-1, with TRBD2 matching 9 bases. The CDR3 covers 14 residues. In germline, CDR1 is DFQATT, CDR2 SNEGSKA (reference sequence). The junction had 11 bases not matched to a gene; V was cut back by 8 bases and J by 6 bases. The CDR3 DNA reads TGCAGTACTGGGATAGCGGGAGAATCCAATGAGCAGTTCTTC. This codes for CSTGIAGESNEQFF.

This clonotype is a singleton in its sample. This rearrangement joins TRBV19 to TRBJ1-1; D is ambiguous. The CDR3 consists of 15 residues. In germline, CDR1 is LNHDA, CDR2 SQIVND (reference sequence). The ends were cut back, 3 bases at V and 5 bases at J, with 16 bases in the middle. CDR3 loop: CASSMYGVGRTEAFF. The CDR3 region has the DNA TGTGCCAGTAGTATGTACGGGGTTGGAAGAACTGAAGCTTTCTTT.

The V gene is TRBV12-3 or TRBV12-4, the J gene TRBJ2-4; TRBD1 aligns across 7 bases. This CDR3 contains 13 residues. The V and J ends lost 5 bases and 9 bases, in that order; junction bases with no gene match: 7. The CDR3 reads CASSPRDSSIQYF. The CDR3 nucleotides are TGTGCCAGCAGTCCCCGGGACAGTAGCATTCAGTACTTC.

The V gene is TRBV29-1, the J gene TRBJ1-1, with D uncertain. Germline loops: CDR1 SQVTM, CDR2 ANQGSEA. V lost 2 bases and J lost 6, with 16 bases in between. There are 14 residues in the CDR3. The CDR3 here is CSVETREQSPEAFF. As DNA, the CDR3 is TGCAGCGTTGAAACACGAGAACAGTCCCCTGAAGCTTTCTTT.

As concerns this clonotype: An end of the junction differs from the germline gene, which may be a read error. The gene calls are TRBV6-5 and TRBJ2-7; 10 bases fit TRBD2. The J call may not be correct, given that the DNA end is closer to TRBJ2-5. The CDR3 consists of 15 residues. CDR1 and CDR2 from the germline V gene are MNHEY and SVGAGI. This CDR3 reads CANSYLAGEWETQYF. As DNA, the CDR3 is TGTGCCAACAGTTATCTAGCGGGAGAGTGGGAGACCCAGTACTTC.

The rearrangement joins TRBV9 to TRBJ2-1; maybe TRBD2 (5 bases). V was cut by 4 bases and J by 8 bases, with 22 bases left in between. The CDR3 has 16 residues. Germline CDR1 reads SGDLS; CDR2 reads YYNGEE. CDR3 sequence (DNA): TGTGCCAGCAGCCCCCAAAAAGCGGTAGGGCGTGATGAGCAGTTCTTC. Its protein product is CASSPQKAVGRDEQFF. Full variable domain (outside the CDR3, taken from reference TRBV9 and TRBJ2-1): DSGVTQTPKHLITATGQRVTLRCSPRSGDLSVYWYQQSLDQGLQFLIQYYNGEERAKGNILERFSAQQFPDLHSELNLSSLELGDSALYFCASSPQKAVGRDEQFFGPGTRLTVL.

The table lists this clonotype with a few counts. CDR3 in DNA: TGTGCCAGCAGCTTGTTGTCAGGGCATGGTAATGAGCAGTTCTTC. Translating it yields CASSLLSGHGNEQFF. The rearrangement joins TRBV5-5 to TRBJ2-1; TRBD1 is a possible D gene (5 bases). CDR3 length: 15 amino acids. Deletions cut 1 base from V and 7 bases from J, with 15 bases between. Germline CDR1 is SGHKS and CDR2 is YYEKEE (reference sequence).

In DNA, the CDR3 is TGTGCCATCGGGGACGGGAGCCAATCCTACGAGCAGTACTTC. This gives the protein CAIGDGSQSYEQYF. The chain is built from TRBV10-3 and TRBJ2-7; tentative D call: TRBD2 (6 bases). This CDR3 comprises 14 residues. Germline CDR1 ENHRY, CDR2 SYGVKD. V was trimmed by 8 bases and J by 1 base, leaving 15 bases between them.

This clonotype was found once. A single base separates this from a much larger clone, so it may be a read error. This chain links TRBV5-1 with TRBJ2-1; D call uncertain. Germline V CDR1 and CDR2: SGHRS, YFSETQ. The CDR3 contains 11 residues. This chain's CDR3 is CASSRWNEQFF. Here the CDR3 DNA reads TGTGCCAGCAGCCGTTGGAATGAGCAGTTCTTC.

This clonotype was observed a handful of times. Here the CDR3 reads CATSAGAKYEQYF. DNA for the CDR3: TGTGCCACGTCGGCGGGGGCGAAGTACGAGCAGTACTTC. The V call is TRBV7-9, the J call TRBJ2-7, with TRBD2 as a possible D gene (7 bases). Germline V gene data show CDR1 as SEHNR and CDR2 as FQNEAQ (reference sequence). CDR3 size: 13 residues. V was trimmed by 10 bases and J by 4 bases, leaving 17 bases between them.

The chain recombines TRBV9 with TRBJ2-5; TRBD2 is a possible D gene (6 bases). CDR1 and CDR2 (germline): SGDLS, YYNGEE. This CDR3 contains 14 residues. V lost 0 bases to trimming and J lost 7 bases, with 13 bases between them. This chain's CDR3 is CASSVGEVAATQYF. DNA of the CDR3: TGTGCCAGCAGCGTAGGAGAGGTAGCGGCGACCCAGTACTTC. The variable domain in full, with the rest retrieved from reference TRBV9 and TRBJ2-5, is DSGVTQTPKHLITATGQRVTLRCSPRSGDLSVYWYQQSLDQGLQFLIQYYNGEERAKGNILERFSAQQFPDLHSELNLSSLELGDSALYFCASSVGEVAATQYFGPGTRLLVL.

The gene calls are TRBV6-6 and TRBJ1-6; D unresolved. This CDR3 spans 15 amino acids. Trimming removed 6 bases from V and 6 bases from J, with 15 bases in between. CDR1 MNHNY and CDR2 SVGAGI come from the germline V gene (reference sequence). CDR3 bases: TGTGCCAGCAGCACCCGGGCAGCGACTAATTCACCCCTCCACTTT. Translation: CASSTRAATNSPLHF.